These 18 T cell receptor beta chains share one sample of origin, sequenced in a study of identical twins. TCRdb recomputed calls from the 5' RACE reads with MiXCR, one row per CDR3 protein. The sample holds about 390,000 distinct CDR3 sequences, roughly 10% seen once. The sample taken for sequencing was naive T cells sorted from blood. The receptors come from a woman aged 45 to 65 in good health.

This clonotype was detected ten times or more. The chain carries TRBV4-1 and TRBJ1-1, with D hard to call. The CDR3 runs to 16 residues. Germline CDR1 MGHRA, CDR2 YSYEKL. V was trimmed by 4 bases and J by 1 base, leaving 16 bases between them. The CDR3 DNA follows: TGCGCCAGCAGCCCTCTAGGGTGGGCAGCGAACACTGAAGCTTTCTTT. It specifies CASSPLGWAANTEAFF.

This clonotype was picked up a small number of times. The chain links TRBV12-3 or TRBV12-4 to TRBJ2-7; D could derive from TRBD1 or TRBD2 (5 bases each). There are 15 residues in the CDR3. With 5 bases removed from V and 8 bases from J, the gap between germline ends came to 22 bases. As DNA, the CDR3 is TGTGCCAGCAGTATACCGCGCCGGGGCAGCAGCAAGCAGTACTTC. This translates into CASSIPRRGSSKQYF.

This clonotype was observed many times. The chain carries TRBV5-1 and TRBJ2-1; D is possibly TRBD2 (5 bases). This CDR3 has 12 amino acids. Germline lookup yields CDR1 SGHRS and CDR2 YFSETQ. With 4 bases removed from V and 12 bases from J, the gap between germline ends came to 14 bases. In nucleotides, the CDR3 is TGCGCCAGCAGCCCCGAGCGGCAACCGCAGTTCTTC. This gives the protein CASSPERQPQFF.

The chain joins TRBV27 to TRBJ1-6; D not resolved. Germline V lookup: CDR1 MNHEY, CDR2 SMNVEV (reference sequence). Trimming cost V 5 bases and J 0 bases, with 17 bases left between them. The CDR3 loop spans 18 amino acids. As DNA, the CDR3 is TGTGCCAGCAGTATTCGCACGGCCTCCAGCTCCTATAATTCACCCCTCCACTTT. It encodes CASSIRTASSSYNSPLHF.

Many counts were recorded for this clonotype. V is TRBV5-6 and J is TRBJ2-1; D gene ambiguous. Germline values: CDR1 SGHDT, CDR2 YYEEEE. V lost 6 bases and J 2 bases, leaving 3 bases between the germline ends. The CDR3 loop spans 11 amino acids. The CDR3 bases are TGTGCCAGCACGGCCTACAATGAGCAGTTCTTC. It encodes CASTAYNEQFF.

This clonotype was picked up a small number of times. Written as DNA, the CDR3 is TGTGCCAGCAGTTTTTCGCCTCCCTACGAGCAGTACTTC. Translated: CASSFSPPYEQYF. V usage is TRBV12-3 or TRBV12-4 and J usage is TRBJ2-7; no clear D. CDR3 length: 13 amino acids. Deletions cut 3 bases from V and 2 bases from J, with 8 bases between.

V usage is TRBV5-1 and J usage is TRBJ2-3, with 10 bases aligning to TRBD2. The J segment lost 0 bases and the V segment lost 4 bases, leaving 14 bases of the junction unmatched. The germline V gene has CDR1 SGHRS and CDR2 YFSETQ. The CDR3 is 19 residues long. In DNA, the CDR3 is TGCGCCAGCAGCGCCCCGTTGGATAGCGGGAGGTATAGCACAGATACGCAGTATTTT. Protein product: CASSAPLDSGRYSTDTQYF.

This rearrangement joins TRBV7-3 to TRBJ2-2; D assignment may be TRBD1 or TRBD2 (5 bases each). V was cut by 3 bases and J by 5 bases, with 16 bases left in between. This CDR3 is built from 16 residues. CDR1 is SGHTA, CDR2 FQGTGA, per germline. The CDR3 DNA follows: TGTGCCAGCAGCTTTGGGGGAACTAGTGGGACCGGGGAGCTGTTTTTT. It codes for CASSFGGTSGTGELFF.

The chain uses TRBV7-8 and TRBJ2-7; D gene unclear. Looked up from germline, CDR1 is SGHVS and CDR2 is FQNEAQ. The V end lost 4 bases, the J end lost 1 base, and 11 bases lay between the germline ends. CDR3 length equals 14 residues. Here the CDR3 reads CASSSRLDSYEQYV. In nucleotides, the CDR3 is TGTGCCAGCAGCTCCCGACTGGATTCCTACGAGCAGTACGTC.

This clonotype has only a few counts. This chain joins TRBV3-1 and TRBJ1-4; tentative D call: TRBD1 (5 bases). CDR3 size: 15 residues. The germline V and J ends were trimmed by 4 bases and 4 bases, with 13 bases remaining between them. The germline gives CDR1 LGHDT, CDR2 YNNKEL (reference sequence). As DNA, the CDR3 is TGTGCCAGCAGCCCGCGGGGCAGGATTAATGAAAAACTGTTTTTT. Protein sequence: CASSPRGRINEKLFF. Full variable domain (outside the CDR3, taken from reference TRBV3-1 and TRBJ1-4): DTAVSQTPKYLVTQMGNDKSIKCEQNLGHDTMYWYKQDSKKFLKIMFSYNNKELIINETVPNRFSPKSPDKAHLNLHINSLELGDSAVYFCASSPRGRINEKLFFGSGTQLSVL.

V and J are TRBV6-1 and TRBJ2-3; perhaps D is TRBD1 or TRBD2 (5 bases each). The V gene lost 7 bases and the J gene lost 2 bases, with 16 bases spanning the gap. The germline gives CDR1 MNHNS, CDR2 SASEGT. The length of the CDR3 is 15 residues. The DNA for the CDR3 is TGTGCCAGCAAGGGGCTAGCAGACTTCACAGATACGCAGTATTTT. It translates to CASKGLADFTDTQYF.

About this clonotype: The conserved final phenylalanine or tryptophan is absent from the CDR3, which likely points to a read error. V usage is TRBV20-1 and J usage is TRBJ1-1, with D perhaps TRBD1 (5 bases). The V and J ends lost 2 bases and 4 bases respectively, with 17 bases between them. CDR3 length equals 15 residues. CDR1 and CDR2 from the germline V gene are DFQATT and SNEGSKA (reference sequence). CDR3 sequence reads: CSARWLAGIGTEAFL. The CDR3 coding sequence is TGCAGTGCTAGATGGCTAGCAGGGATTGGCACTGAAGCTTTCCTT.

This clonotype was detected a few times. The chain joins TRBV14 to TRBJ2-3; 7 nucleotides align to TRBD2. J lost 3 bases, V lost 4 bases, and 10 bases had no gene match. The CDR3 sequence is 16 residues long. Looked up from germline, CDR1 is SGHDN and CDR2 is FVKESK. CDR3 residues: CASSRRASGITDTQYF. The CDR3 DNA reads as TGTGCCAGCAGCCGGCGGGCCAGCGGGATAACAGATACGCAGTATTTT.

This rearrangement joins TRBV10-2 to TRBJ2-3, with D unclear. Between the trimmed V and J ends, which lost 6 bases and 6 bases, there was a span of 7 bases. The CDR3 sequence is 11 residues long. Germline CDR1 reads WSHSY; CDR2 reads SAAADI. This chain's CDR3 is CASRKVDTQYF. As DNA, the CDR3 is TGCGCCAGCAGGAAGGTGGATACGCAGTATTTT.

This clonotype was recorded many times. J is TRBJ2-1 and V is TRBV7-9; D is ambiguous. CDR3 length equals 15 residues. Germline loops: CDR1 SEHNR, CDR2 FQNEAQ (reference sequence). V lost 5 bases and J lost 0, with 11 bases in between. CDR3 sequence (DNA): TGTGCCAGCAGCCAGGACCAACACTCCTACAATGAGCAGTTCTTC. It translates to CASSQDQHSYNEQFF.

The table lists this clonotype with a few counts. The DNA of the CDR3 is TGTGCCAGCACCTACGCGGTGGGGGGCGAGCAGTACTTC. Translated: CASTYAVGGEQYF. The J gene is TRBJ2-7, the V gene TRBV6-5; TRBD2 might be the D (6 bases). The CDR3 has 13 amino acids. V was clipped by 7 bases and J by 6 bases, with 16 bases between them. Germline V gene data show CDR1 as MNHEY and CDR2 as SVGAGI.

There are many counts of this clonotype. The chain has TRBV20-1 and TRBJ2-7, with D tentatively TRBD1 (6 bases). The CDR3 extends over 13 amino acids. Germline CDR1 DFQATT, CDR2 SNEGSKA (reference sequence). V was trimmed by 4 bases and J by 4 bases, leaving 14 bases between them. CDR3 nucleotide sequence: TGCAGTGCTAAACCGGGACATACTTACGAGCAGTACGTC. Translation: CSAKPGHTYEQYV.

A few counts support this clonotype. V usage is TRBV15 and J usage is TRBJ2-3; 11 bases are a match to TRBD2. Germline CDR1 LNHNV, CDR2 YYDKDF (reference sequence). V lost 3 bases and J lost 0; bases outside the gene matches: 2. CDR3 size: 16 residues. CDR3 amino acids: CATSSRTSGSTDTQYF. The CDR3, as DNA: TGTGCCACCAGCAGCCGGACTAGCGGGAGCACAGATACGCAGTATTTT. The variable domain in full, completed from reference TRBV15 and TRBJ2-3, reads DAMVIQNPRYQVTQFGKPVTLSCSQTLNHNVMYWYQQKSSQAPKLLFHYYDKDFNNEADTPDNFQSRRPNTSFCFLDIRSPGLGDTAMYLCATSSRTSGSTDTQYFGPGTRLTVL.